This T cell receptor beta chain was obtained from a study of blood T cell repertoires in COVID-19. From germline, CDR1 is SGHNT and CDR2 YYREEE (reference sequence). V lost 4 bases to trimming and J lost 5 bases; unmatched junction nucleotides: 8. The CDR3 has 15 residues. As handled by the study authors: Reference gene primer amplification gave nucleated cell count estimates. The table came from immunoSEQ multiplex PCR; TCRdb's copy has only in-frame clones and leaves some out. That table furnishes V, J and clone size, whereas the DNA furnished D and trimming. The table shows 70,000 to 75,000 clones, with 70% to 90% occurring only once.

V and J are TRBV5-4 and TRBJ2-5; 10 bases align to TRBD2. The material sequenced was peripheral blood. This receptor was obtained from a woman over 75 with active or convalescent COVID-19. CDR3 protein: CASSVSSGSGETQYF. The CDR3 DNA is TGTGCCAGCAGCGTATCTAGCGGGAGTGGGGAGACCCAGTACTTC.